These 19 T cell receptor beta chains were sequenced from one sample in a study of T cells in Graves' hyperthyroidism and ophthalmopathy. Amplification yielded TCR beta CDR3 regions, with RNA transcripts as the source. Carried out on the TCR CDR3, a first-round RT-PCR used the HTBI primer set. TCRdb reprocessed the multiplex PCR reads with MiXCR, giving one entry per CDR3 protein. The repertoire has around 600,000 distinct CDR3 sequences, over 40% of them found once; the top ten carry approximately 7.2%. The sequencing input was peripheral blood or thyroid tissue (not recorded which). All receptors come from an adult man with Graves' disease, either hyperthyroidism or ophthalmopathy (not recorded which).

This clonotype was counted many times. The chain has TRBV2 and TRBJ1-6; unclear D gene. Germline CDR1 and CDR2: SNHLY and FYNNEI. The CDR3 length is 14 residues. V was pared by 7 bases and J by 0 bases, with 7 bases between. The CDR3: CASKASSYNSPLHF. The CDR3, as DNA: TGTGCCAGCAAAGCTAGCTCCTATAATTCACCCCTCCACTTT.

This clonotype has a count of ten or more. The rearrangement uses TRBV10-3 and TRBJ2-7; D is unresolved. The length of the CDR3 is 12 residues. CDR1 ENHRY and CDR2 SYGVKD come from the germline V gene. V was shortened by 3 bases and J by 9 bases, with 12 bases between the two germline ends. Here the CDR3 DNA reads TGTGCCATCAGTGACGGGCGCGGTGCGCAGTACTTC. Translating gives CAISDGRGAQYF.

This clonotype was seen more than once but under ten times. CDR3 DNA: TGTGCCAGCAGGAAAGGGACCGAGGGGCCTAACTATGGCTACACCTTC. This sequence encodes CASRKGTEGPNYGYTF. This sequence joins TRBV2 and TRBJ1-2; weak D call: TRBD1 (5 bases). Germline CDR1 reads SNHLY; CDR2 reads FYNNEI. Trimming shortened V by 6 bases and J by 0 bases, and 17 bases separated the two germline ends. The CDR3 has 16 residues.

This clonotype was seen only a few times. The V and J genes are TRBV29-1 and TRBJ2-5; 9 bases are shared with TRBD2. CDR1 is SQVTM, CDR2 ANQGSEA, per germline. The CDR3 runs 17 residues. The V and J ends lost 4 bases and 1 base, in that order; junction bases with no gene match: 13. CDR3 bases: TGCAGCGTTGCTCTGGTGGCCTGGGGACTAGCCCAAGAGACCCAGTACTTC. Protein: CSVALVAWGLAQETQYF.

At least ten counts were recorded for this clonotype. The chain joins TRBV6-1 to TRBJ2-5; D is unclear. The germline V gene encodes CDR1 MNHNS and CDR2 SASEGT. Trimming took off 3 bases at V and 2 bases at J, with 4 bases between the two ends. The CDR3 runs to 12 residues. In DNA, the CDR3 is TGTGCCAGCAGTGACAGACAAGAGACCCAGTACTTC. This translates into CASSDRQETQYF.

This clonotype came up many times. Here the CDR3 DNA reads TGTGCCACCAGCAGAGTAATAACTGAAGCTTTCTTT. Protein product: CATSRVITEAFF. The V call is TRBV15, the J call TRBJ1-1; D is unclear. Germline V gives CDR1 LNHNV, CDR2 YYDKDF (reference sequence). The length of the CDR3 is 12 residues. The V end lost 1 base, the J end lost 5 bases, and 5 bases lay between the germline ends.

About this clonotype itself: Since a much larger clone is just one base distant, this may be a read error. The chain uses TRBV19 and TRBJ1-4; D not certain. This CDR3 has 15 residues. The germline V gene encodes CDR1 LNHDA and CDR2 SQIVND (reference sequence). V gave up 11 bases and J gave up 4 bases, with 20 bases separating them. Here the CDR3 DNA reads TGTGCCGGTACCGGGAGGCCCGGGATTAATGAAAAACTGTTTTTT. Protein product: CAGTGRPGINEKLFF.

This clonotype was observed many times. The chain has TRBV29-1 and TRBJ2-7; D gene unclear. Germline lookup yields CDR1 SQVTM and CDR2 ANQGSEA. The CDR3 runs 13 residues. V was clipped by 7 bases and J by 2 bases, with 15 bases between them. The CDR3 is CSALRSGTYEQYF. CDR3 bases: TGCAGCGCCCTCCGCAGTGGGACCTACGAGCAGTACTTC.

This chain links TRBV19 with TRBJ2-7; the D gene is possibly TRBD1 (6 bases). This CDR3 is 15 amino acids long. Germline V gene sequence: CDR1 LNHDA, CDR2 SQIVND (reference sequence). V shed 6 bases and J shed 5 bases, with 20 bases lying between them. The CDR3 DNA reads TGTGCCAGTAGCTCCCAGACTACAGGGATCAACGAGCAGTACTTC. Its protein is CASSSQTTGINEQYF.

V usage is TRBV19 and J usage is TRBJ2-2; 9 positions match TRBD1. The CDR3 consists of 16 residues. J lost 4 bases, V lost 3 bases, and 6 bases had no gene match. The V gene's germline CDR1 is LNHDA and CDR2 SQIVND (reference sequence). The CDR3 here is CASSILRQGVTGELFF. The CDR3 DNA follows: TGTGCCAGTAGTATCTTGAGACAGGGGGTCACCGGGGAGCTGTTTTTT. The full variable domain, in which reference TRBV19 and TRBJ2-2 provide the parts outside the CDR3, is DGGITQSPKYLFRKEGQNVTLSCEQNLNHDAMYWYRQDPGQGLRLIYYSQIVNDFQKGDIAEGYSVSREKKESFPLTVTSAQKNPTAFYLCASSILRQGVTGELFFGEGSRLTVL.

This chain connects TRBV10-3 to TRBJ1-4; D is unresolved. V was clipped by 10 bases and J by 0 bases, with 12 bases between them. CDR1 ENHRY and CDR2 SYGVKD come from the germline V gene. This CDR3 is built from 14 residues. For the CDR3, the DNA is TGTGCCAGCGTTGGCGGGACAACTAATGAAAAACTGTTTTTT. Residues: CASVGGTTNEKLFF.

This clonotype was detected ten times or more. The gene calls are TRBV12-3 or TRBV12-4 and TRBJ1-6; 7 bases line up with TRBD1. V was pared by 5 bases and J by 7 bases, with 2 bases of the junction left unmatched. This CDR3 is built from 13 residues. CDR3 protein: CASSATGNSPLHF. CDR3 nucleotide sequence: TGTGCCAGCAGTGCGACAGGGAATTCACCCCTCCACTTT.

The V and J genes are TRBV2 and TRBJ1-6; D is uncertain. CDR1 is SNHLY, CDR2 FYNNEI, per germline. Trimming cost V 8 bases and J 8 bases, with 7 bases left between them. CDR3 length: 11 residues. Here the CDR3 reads CASLSDSPLHF. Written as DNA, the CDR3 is TGTGCCAGCCTTTCCGATTCACCCCTCCACTTT.

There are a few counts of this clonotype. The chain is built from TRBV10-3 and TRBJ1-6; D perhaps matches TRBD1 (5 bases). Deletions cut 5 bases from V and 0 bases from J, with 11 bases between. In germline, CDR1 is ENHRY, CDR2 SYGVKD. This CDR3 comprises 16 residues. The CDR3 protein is CAISSGSLSYNSPLHF. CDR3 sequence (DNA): TGTGCCATCAGTTCAGGGTCCCTCTCCTATAATTCACCCCTCCACTTT.

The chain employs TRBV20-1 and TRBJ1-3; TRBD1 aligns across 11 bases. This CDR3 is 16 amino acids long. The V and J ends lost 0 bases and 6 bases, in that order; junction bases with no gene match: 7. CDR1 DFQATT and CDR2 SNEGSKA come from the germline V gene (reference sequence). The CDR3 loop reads CSARERDRGLVNTIYF. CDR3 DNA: TGCAGTGCTAGAGAGAGGGACAGGGGGTTAGTAAACACCATATATTTT.

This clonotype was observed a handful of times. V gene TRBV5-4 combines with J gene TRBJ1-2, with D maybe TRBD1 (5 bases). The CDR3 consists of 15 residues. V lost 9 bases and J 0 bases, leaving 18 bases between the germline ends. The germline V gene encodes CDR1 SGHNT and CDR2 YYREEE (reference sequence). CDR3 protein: CATRTAGGTNYGYTF. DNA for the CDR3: TGTGCCACAAGGACGGCGGGGGGTACTAACTATGGCTACACCTTC.

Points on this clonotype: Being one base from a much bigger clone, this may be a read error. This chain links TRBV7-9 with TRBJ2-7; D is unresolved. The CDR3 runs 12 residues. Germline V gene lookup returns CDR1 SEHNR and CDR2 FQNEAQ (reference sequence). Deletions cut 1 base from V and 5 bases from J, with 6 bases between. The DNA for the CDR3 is TGTGCCAGCAGCTTAGGGAACCACGAGCAGTACTTC. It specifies CASSLGNHEQYF. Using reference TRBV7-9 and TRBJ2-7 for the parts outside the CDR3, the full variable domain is DTGVSQNPRHKITKRGQNVTFRCDPISEHNRLYWYRQTLGQGPEFLTYFQNEAQLEKSRLLSDRFSAERPKGSFSTLEIQRTEQGDSAMYLCASSLGNHEQYFGPGTRLTVT.

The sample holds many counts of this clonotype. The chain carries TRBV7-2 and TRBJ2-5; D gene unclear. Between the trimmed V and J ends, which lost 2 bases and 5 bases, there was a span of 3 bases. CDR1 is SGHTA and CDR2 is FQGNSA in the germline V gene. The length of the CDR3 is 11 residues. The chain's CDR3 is CTSSLRETQYF. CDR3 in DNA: TGTACCAGCAGCTTACGGGAGACCCAGTACTTC.

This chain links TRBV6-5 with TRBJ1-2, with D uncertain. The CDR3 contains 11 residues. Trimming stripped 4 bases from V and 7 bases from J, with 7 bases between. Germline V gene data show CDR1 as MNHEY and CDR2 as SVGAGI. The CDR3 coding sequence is TGTGCCAGCAGTTTACAGAGTGGCTACACCTTC. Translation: CASSLQSGYTF.